This T cell receptor beta chain was sequenced for a study of T-cell memory formation after mild COVID-19. At the level of the study: Clustering of TCRs was largely donor specific.

Via MiXCR, TCRdb re-called the 5' RACE reads, giving one row per CDR3 protein. The data contain about 320,000 distinct CDR3 sequences, roughly an eighth of them seen just once; the ten biggest clones take up around 20%. CDR3 size: 16 residues. Germline V CDR1 and CDR2: LGHNA, YSLEER. Trimming shortened V by 0 bases and J by 0 bases, and 6 bases separated the two germline ends. This clonotype occurred a few times. Sequences were obtained from PBMCs or a T cell subset sorted from them (not recorded which). The sequence derives from a man aged 18 to 30 who had mild COVID-19 (a few samples of this study predate the infection). Cell type and time point are not known. The chain couples TRBV4-3 to TRBJ2-6; D is unclear. The CDR3 spells CASSQDAGSGANVLTF. As DNA, the CDR3 is TGCGCCAGCAGCCAAGATGCAGGCTCTGGGGCCAACGTCCTGACTTTC.